The 6 T cell receptor beta chains listed next were all sequenced from one sample in a study of cytomegalovirus exposure and HLA in healthy donors. Here immunoSEQ multiplex PCR was the method, and the copy in TCRdb shows in-frame clones only, minus some. Of roughly 220,000 clones in the sample, approximately 80% were seen once. The sample taken for sequencing was PBMCs. The source of these receptors is a woman aged 25 to 39 in good health and CMV-seropositive.

This clone was counted a few times. The chain combines TRBV19 with TRBJ2-7; D tentatively reads TRBD1 or TRBD2 (5 bases each). Looked up from germline, CDR1 is LNHDA and CDR2 is SQIVND (reference sequence). This CDR3 contains 14 residues. Trimming shortened V by 4 bases and J by 7 bases, and 17 bases separated the two germline ends. The CDR3 nucleotides are TGTGCCAGTAGTAAGGGACCGGGACCTCTAGAGCAGTACTTC. Protein: CASSKGPGPLEQYF.

The chain has TRBV4-1 and TRBJ1-2, with D tentatively TRBD1 (5 bases). Looked up from germline, CDR1 is MGHRA and CDR2 is YSYEKL. There are 17 residues in the CDR3. Trimming removed 5 bases at V and 2 bases at J, with 21 bases between. CDR3 amino acids: CASSSGTPLSPNYGYTF. The CDR3 DNA sequence: TGCGCCAGCAGCTCCGGGACTCCTCTTTCTCCCAACTATGGCTACACCTTC.

This chain connects TRBV19 to TRBJ2-3, with 8 bases identical to TRBD2. Trimming removed 10 bases from V and 2 bases from J; junction bases left unmatched: 2. The CDR3 spans 12 residues. Per the germline V gene, CDR1 is LNHDA and CDR2 is SQIVND (reference sequence). The CDR3 spells CAISGNTDTQYF. The CDR3 DNA reads TGTGCCATTAGCGGGAACACAGATACGCAGTATTTT. The variable domain in full, with the rest retrieved from reference TRBV19 and TRBJ2-3, is DGGITQSPKYLFRKEGQNVTLSCEQNLNHDAMYWYRQDPGQGLRLIYYSQIVNDFQKGDIAEGYSVSREKKESFPLTVTSAQKNPTAFYLCAISGNTDTQYFGPGTRLTVL.

The chain links TRBV6-4 to TRBJ2-1; TRBD1 aligns across 10 bases. The germline V gene has CDR1 MRHNA and CDR2 SNTAGT. V dropped 5 bases and J dropped 3; count of bases not matched to a gene: 4. The CDR3 runs to 15 residues. DNA of the CDR3: TGTGCCAGCAGTTTGGACAGGGGGAACTACAATGAGCAGTTCTTC. Residues: CASSLDRGNYNEQFF.

The chain employs TRBV2 and TRBJ2-1, with no clear D. Germline CDR1 is SNHLY and CDR2 is FYNNEI. This CDR3 comprises 12 residues. Trimming stripped 8 bases from V and 6 bases from J, with 11 bases between. CDR3 region: CASYRRSNEQFF. DNA of the CDR3: TGTGCCAGCTATCGCAGATCCAATGAGCAGTTCTTC.

The DNA of the CDR3 is TGTGCCAGCACCTACCTCTACGAGCAGTACTTC. Translating gives CASTYLYEQYF. The chain couples TRBV6-1 to TRBJ2-7; D is ambiguous. V was clipped by 7 bases and J by 3 bases, with 7 bases between them. The CDR3 consists of 11 residues. The germline gives CDR1 MNHNS, CDR2 SASEGT.